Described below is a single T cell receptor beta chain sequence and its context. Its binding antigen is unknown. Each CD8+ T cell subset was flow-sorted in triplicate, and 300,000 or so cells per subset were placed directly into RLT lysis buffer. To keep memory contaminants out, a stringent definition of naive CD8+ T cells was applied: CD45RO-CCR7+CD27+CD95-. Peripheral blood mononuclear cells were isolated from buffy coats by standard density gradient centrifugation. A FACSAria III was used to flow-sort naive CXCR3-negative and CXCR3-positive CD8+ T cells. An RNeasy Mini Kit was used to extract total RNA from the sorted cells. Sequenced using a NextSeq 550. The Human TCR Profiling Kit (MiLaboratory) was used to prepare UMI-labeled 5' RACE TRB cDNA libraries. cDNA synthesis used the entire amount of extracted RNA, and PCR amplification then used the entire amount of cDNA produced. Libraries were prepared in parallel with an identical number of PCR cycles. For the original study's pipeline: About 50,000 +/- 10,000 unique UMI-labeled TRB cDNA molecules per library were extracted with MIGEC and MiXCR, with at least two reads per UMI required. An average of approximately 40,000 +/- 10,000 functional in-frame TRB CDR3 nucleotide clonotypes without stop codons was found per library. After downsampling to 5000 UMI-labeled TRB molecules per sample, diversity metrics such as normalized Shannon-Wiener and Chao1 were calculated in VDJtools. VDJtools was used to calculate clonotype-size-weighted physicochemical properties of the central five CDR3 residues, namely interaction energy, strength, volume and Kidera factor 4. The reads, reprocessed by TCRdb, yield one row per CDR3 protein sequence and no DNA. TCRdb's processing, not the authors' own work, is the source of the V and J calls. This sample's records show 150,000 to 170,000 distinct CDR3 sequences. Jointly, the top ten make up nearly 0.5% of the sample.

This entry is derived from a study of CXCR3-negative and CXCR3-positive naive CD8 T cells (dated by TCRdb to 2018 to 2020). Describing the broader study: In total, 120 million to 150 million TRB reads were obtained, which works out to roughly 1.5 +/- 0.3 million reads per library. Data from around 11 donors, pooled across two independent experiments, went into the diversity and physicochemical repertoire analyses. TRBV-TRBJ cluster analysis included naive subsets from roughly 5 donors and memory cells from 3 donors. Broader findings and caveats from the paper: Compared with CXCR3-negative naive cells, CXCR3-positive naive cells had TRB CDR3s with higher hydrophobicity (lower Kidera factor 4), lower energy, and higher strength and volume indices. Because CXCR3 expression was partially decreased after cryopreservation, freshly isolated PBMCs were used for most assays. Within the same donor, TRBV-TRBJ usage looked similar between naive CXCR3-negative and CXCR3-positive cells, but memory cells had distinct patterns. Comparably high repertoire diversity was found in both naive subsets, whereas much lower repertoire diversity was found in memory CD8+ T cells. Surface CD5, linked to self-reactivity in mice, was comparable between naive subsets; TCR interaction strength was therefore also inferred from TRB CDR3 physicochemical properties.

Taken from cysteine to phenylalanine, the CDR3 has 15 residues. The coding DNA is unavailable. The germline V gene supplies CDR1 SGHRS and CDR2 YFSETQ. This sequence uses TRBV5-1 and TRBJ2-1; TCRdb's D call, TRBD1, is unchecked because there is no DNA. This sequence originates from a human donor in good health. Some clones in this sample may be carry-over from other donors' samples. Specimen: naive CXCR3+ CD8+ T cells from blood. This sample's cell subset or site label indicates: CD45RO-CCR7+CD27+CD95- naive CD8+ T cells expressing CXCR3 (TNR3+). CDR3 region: CASSLGMSGYNEQFF.